This TCR beta chain was sequenced for a study of breast tumors, draining lymph nodes, adjacent tissues. This clonotype was detected many times. Its antigen is undetermined. Breast cancer patients provided tissue from their axillary draining lymph nodes. Germline-derived CDR1 and CDR2 are MDHEN and SYDVKM. CDR3 length equals 16 residues. Germline trimming cut 7 bases from V and 6 bases from J; bases unmatched to any gene: 13. Study results and caveats: The lymph node origin of tumor T cells was framed as consistent with a hypothesis, not demonstrated. Luminal-like breast cancer showed significantly greater tumor-nontumor repertoire similarity than basal-like breast cancer did. The data were judged consistent with most tumor T cells coming from lymph node and expanding in tumor.

MiXCR was run by TCRdb on the multiplex PCR reads, yielding one entry per CDR3 protein. The sample has some 150,000 distinct CDR3 sequences; under 25% are singletons. The sample comprised axillary lymph node tissue. This chain connects TRBV28 to TRBJ2-3; 10 bases agree with TRBD1. This clonotype originated in a female donor with breast cancer. Some clones in this sample may be carry-over from other donors' samples. The CDR3, as DNA: TGTGCCAGCACCAAGGACAGGGGGACCCTCGTGGATACGCAGTATTTT. Translated: CASTKDRGTLVDTQYF.